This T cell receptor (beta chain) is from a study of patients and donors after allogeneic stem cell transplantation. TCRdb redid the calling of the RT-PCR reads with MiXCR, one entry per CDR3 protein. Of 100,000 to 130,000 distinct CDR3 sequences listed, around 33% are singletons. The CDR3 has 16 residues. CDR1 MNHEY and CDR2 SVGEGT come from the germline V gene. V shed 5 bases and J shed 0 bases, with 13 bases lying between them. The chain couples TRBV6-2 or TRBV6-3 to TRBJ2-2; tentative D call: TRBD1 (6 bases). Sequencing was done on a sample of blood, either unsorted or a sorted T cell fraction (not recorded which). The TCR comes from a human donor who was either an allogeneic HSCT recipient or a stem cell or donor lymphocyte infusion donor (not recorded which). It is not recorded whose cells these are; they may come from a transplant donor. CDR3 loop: CASSPVGAANTGELFF. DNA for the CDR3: TGTGCCAGCAGTCCAGTGGGGGCTGCGAACACCGGGGAGCTGTTTTTT.